This T cell receptor beta chain stems from a study of T cell responses to AZD1222 COVID-19 vaccine. Losses at the gene ends were 2 bases for V and 2 bases for J; bases not matched to a gene: 2. The CDR3 extends over 15 amino acids. Germline CDR1 SEHNR, CDR2 FQNEAQ (reference sequence). Produced via immunoSEQ multiplex PCR; TCRdb's table is partial and in-frame only. The top ten hold about 12% of the sample, which has tens of thousands of clones, roughly 84% seen once. This clonotype was obtained from an adult in good health. The sequencing used peripheral blood, collected on day 0 of AZD1222 vaccination. This chain joins TRBV7-9 and TRBJ2-3; TRBD2 agrees at 9 bases. The CDR3 nucleotides read TGTGCCAGCAGCTTACCTAGCGGGATCACAGATACGCAGTATTTT. Its protein product is CASSLPSGITDTQYF. The whole variable domain, filled in from reference TRBV7-9 and TRBJ2-3, reads DTGVSQNPRHKITKRGQNVTFRCDPISEHNRLYWYRQTLGQGPEFLTYFQNEAQLEKSRLLSDRFSAERPKGSFSTLEIQRTEQGDSAMYLCASSLPSGITDTQYFGPGTRLTVL.